These 8 T cell receptor beta chains originate from one sample sequenced in a study of cytomegalovirus exposure and HLA in healthy donors. PCR used 60 Vbeta primers and 13 Jbeta primers. Sequenced by immunoSEQ multiplex PCR; TCRdb stores in-frame clones only, minus some. The sample shows some 150,000 clones, approximately 80% of them seen only once. Sequencing was done on a sample of PBMCs. Receptors originate from a woman in her forties or fifties in good health and CMV-seronegative.

Remarks on this clone: The sample has other DNA sequences that encode this CDR3 too. This chain uses TRBV7-9 with TRBJ2-7, with D unresolved. Germline loops: CDR1 SEHNR, CDR2 FQNEAQ (reference sequence). The CDR3 length is 14 residues. Trimming left V 0 bases short and J 0 bases short, with 6 bases between. The CDR3 spells CASSLAGSSYEQYF. Here the CDR3 DNA reads TGTGCCAGCAGCTTAGCTGGTAGCTCCTACGAGCAGTACTTC.

The chain uses TRBV28 and TRBJ2-1; possible D gene TRBD2, 5 bases. This CDR3 has 15 amino acids. Trimming removed 5 bases at V and 12 bases at J, with 23 bases between. Looked up from germline, CDR1 is MDHEN and CDR2 is SYDVKM. The CDR3 region is CASSLPPGASLVQFF. The CDR3, as DNA: TGTGCCAGCAGTCTCCCCCCAGGTGCTAGCTTAGTGCAGTTCTTC.

Note on this clone: Other DNA sequences in this sample translate to the same CDR3. The chain carries TRBV15 and TRBJ2-7; TRBD1 aligns across 10 bases. V dropped 0 bases and J dropped 3; count of bases not matched to a gene: 2. In germline, CDR1 is LNHNV, CDR2 YYDKDF (reference sequence). The CDR3 runs 15 residues. The chain's CDR3 is CATSRERDRGYEQYF. CDR3 nucleotide sequence: TGTGCCACCAGCAGAGAGCGGGACAGGGGCTACGAGCAGTACTTC.

The chain uses TRBV7-6 and TRBJ2-1, with D possibly TRBD2 on 7 matching bases. V was clipped by 0 bases and J by 0 bases, with 21 bases between them. The germline V gene encodes CDR1 SGHVS and CDR2 FNYEAQ. The CDR3 covers 20 residues. This CDR3 reads CASSLARFRGGGRSYNEQFF. The CDR3 DNA reads TGTGCCAGCAGCTTAGCGAGGTTTCGTGGCGGGGGCCGCTCCTACAATGAGCAGTTCTTC.

This clone was observed a single time. The V call is TRBV4-1, the J call TRBJ2-5; 7 nucleotides match TRBD2. Germline V gene lookup returns CDR1 MGHRA and CDR2 YSYEKL. The ends lost 0 bases at V and 9 bases at J; junction bases unmatched: 16. This CDR3 comprises 17 residues. The chain's CDR3 is CASSQEGGAGAWEAQYF. The CDR3 DNA reads as TGCGCCAGCAGCCAAGAAGGTGGGGCGGGAGCGTGGGAGGCCCAGTACTTC.

V gene TRBV2 combines with J gene TRBJ2-2, with D possibly matching TRBD2 (6 bases). Germline V gives CDR1 SNHLY, CDR2 FYNNEI. Trimming pared 6 bases from V and 2 bases from J, leaving 10 bases between. The length of the CDR3 is 14 residues. The CDR3 coding sequence is TGTGCCAGCAGGGGGCGGGAAAACACCGGGGAGCTGTTTTTT. Residues: CASRGRENTGELFF. The variable domain in full, completed from reference TRBV2 and TRBJ2-2, reads EPEVTQTPSHQVTQMGQEVILRCVPISNHLYFYWYRQILGQKVEFLVSFYNNEISEKSEIFDDQFSVERPDGSNFTLKIRSTKLEDSAMYFCASRGRENTGELFFGEGSRLTVL.

This sequence joins TRBV29-1 and TRBJ2-7, with D possibly being TRBD1 (6 bases). Germline V CDR1 and CDR2: SQVTM, ANQGSEA. CDR3 size: 12 residues. Trimming took 6 bases from V and 9 from J, leaving 18 bases between them. The CDR3 region has the DNA TGCAGCGTGGGGGCAGGCCCGCCCCGGCAGTACTTC. It translates to CSVGAGPPRQYF.

The chain is built from TRBV11-2 and TRBJ2-1, with 7 nucleotides matching TRBD2. Germline CDR1 is SGHAT and CDR2 is FQNNGV. J was trimmed by 3 bases and V by 2 bases; bases with no gene match: 7. The CDR3 has 16 residues. For the CDR3, the DNA is TGTGCCAGCAGCTTAAGCCGGGAGGACCTCTACAATGAGCAGTTCTTC. Its protein is CASSLSREDLYNEQFF.